This TCR beta chain is from a study of blood T cell repertoires in COVID-19. This CDR3 has 13 amino acids. V was clipped by 6 bases and J by 4 bases; unmatched bases: 5. Germline CDR1 and CDR2: MNHEY and SVGAGI. Some clones are missing from TCRdb's copy, which holds only in-frame ones; the method was immunoSEQ multiplex PCR. The table lists roughly 350,000 clones, around 90% of them singletons. This clone has only one observation. The sequenced sample was PBMCs or T cells enriched from blood (not recorded which). J is TRBJ2-5 and V is TRBV6-5; 7 bases are a match to TRBD1. The sequence derives from a woman younger than 45 who had recovered from COVID-19. The CDR3 sequence: CASRRQGLETQYF. CDR3 coding DNA: TGTGCCAGCAGGCGACAGGGATTAGAGACCCAGTACTTC.